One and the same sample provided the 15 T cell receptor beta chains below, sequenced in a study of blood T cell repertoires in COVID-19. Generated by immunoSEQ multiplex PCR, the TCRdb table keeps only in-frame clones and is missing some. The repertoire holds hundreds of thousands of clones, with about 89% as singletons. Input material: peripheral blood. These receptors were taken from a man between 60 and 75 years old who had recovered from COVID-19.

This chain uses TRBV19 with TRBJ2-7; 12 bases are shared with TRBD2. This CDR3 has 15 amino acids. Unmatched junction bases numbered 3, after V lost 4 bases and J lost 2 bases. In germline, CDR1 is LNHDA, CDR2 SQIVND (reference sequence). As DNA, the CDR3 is TGTGCCAGTAGTACCGGACTAGCGGGGACCTACGAGCAGTACTTC. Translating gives CASSTGLAGTYEQYF.

The CDR3 coding sequence is TGTGCCAGCTCACCAAAGCGGGATGTGTATACGCAGTATTTT. It is translated as CASSPKRDVYTQYF. The chain couples TRBV18 to TRBJ2-3; 7 nucleotides align to TRBD2. Per the germline V gene, CDR1 is KGHSH and CDR2 is LQKENI. J gave up 7 bases and V 2 bases, and 6 bases lay outside the gene matches. This CDR3 has 14 residues.

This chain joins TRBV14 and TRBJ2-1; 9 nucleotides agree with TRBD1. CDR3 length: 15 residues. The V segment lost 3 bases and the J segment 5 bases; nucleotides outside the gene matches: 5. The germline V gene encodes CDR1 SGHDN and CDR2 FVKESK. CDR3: CASSHLGQGNNEQFF. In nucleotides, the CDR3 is TGTGCCAGCAGCCATCTCGGACAGGGGAACAATGAGCAGTTCTTC.

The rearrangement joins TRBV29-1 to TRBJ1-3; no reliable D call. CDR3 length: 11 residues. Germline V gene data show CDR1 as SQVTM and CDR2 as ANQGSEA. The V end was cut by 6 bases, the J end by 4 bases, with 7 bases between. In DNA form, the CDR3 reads TGCAGCGTCCTCGAGGGAAACACCATATATTTT. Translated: CSVLEGNTIYF. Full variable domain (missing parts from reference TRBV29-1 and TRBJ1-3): SAVISQKPSRDICQRGTSLTIQCQVDSQVTMMFWYRQQPGQSLTLIATANQGSEATYESGFVIDKFPISRPNLTFSTLTVSNMSPEDSSIYLCSVLEGNTIYFGEGSWLTVV.

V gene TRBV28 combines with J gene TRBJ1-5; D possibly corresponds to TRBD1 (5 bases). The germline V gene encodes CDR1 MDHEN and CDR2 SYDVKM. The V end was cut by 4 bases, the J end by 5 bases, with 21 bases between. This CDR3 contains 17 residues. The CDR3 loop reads CASSSPFRAGGDQPQHF. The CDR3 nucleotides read TGTGCCAGCAGTTCCCCATTCCGGGCAGGAGGGGATCAGCCCCAGCATTTT.

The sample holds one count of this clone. The CDR3 here is CASSPTYRDGYTF. The CDR3 DNA follows: TGTGCCAGCAGTCCCACTTACAGGGATGGCTACACCTTC. The chain joins TRBV27 to TRBJ1-2; D is possibly TRBD1 (6 bases). Germline V gives CDR1 MNHEY, CDR2 SMNVEV (reference sequence). Trimming stripped 5 bases from V and 6 bases from J, with 13 bases between. This CDR3 is built from 13 residues.

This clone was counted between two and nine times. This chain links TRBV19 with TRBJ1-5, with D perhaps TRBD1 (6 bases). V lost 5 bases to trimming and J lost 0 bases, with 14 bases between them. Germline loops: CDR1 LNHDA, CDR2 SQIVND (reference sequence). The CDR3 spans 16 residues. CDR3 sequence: CASSVPGAFSNQPQHF. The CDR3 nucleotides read TGTGCCAGTAGTGTCCCAGGGGCTTTTAGCAATCAGCCCCAGCATTTT.

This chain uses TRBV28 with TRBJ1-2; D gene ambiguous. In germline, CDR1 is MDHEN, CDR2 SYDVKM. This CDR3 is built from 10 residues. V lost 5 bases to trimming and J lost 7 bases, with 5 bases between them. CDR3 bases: TGTGCCAGCAGTGACTTTGGCTACACCTTC. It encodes CASSDFGYTF.

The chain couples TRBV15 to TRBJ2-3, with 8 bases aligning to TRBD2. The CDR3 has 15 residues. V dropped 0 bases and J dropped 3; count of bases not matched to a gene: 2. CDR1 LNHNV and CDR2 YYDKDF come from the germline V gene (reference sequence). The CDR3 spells CATSRDSGITDTQYF. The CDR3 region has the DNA TGTGCCACCAGCAGAGATAGCGGGATAACAGATACGCAGTATTTT.

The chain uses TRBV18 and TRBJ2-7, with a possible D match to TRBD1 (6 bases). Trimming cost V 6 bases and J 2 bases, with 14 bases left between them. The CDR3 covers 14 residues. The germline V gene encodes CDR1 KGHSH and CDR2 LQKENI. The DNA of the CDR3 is TGTGCCAGCTCCCCGGAGCAGGGGACCTACGAGCAGTACTTC. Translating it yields CASSPEQGTYEQYF.

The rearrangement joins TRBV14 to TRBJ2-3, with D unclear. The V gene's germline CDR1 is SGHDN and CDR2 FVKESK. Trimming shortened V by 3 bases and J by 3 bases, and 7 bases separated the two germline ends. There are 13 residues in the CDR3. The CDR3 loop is CASSQFGTDTQYF. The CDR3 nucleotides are TGTGCCAGCAGCCAGTTCGGTACAGATACGCAGTATTTT.

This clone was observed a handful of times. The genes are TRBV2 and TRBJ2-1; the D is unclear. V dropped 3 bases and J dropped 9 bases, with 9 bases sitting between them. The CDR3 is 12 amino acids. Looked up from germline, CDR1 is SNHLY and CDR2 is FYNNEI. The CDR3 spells CASSEAELEQFF. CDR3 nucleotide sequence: TGTGCCAGCAGTGAGGCGGAACTTGAGCAGTTCTTC.

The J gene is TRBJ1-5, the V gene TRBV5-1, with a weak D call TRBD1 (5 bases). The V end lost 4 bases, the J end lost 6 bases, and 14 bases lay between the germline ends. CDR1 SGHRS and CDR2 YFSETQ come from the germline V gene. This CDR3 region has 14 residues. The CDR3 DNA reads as TGCGCCAGCAGCCCTGGGGCAGGGTTTCAGCCCCAGCATTTT. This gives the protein CASSPGAGFQPQHF.

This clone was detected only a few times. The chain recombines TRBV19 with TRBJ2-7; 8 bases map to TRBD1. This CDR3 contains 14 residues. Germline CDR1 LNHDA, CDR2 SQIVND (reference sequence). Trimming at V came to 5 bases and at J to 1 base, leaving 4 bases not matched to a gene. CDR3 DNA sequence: TGTGCCAGTAGTCAGAGGGACAGGTCCTACGAGCAGTACTTC. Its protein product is CASSQRDRSYEQYF. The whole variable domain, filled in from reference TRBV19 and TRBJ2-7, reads DGGITQSPKYLFRKEGQNVTLSCEQNLNHDAMYWYRQDPGQGLRLIYYSQIVNDFQKGDIAEGYSVSREKKESFPLTVTSAQKNPTAFYLCASSQRDRSYEQYFGPGTRLTVT.

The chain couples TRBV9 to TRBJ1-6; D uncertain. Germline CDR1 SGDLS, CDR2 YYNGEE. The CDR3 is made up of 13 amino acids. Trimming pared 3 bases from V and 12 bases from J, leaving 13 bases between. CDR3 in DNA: TGTGCCAGCAGCGCCGAGGGCCTTGAACCCCTCCACTTT. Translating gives CASSAEGLEPLHF. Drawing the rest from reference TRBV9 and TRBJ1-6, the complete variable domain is DSGVTQTPKHLITATGQRVTLRCSPRSGDLSVYWYQQSLDQGLQFLIQYYNGEERAKGNILERFSAQQFPDLHSELNLSSLELGDSALYFCASSAEGLEPLHFGNGTRLTVT.